These 19 T cell receptor beta chains came from one sample sequenced in a study of T cell clonality in common variable immunodeficiency. The data were produced by immunoSEQ multiplex PCR, yet TCRdb's version contains in-frame clones alone and is incomplete. This sample comprises 30,000 to 40,000 clones, none seen once only. Their target antigens are unknown. Findings and caveats of the study: Reportedly, TCR beta sequences from common variable immunodeficiency showed fewer deletions and N-nucleotide insertions.

The sequenced sample was peripheral blood mononuclear cells. These receptors were obtained from a human donor with common variable immunodeficiency.

This clone was recorded a few times. The read ends 3 residues shy of where the CDR3 ends; the end is completed using the germline J gene. The chain combines TRBV7-2 with TRBJ2-1; D gene uncertain. The CDR3 extends over 13 amino acids. Between the trimmed V and J ends, which lost 1 base and 7 bases, there was a span of 8 bases. The V gene's germline CDR1 is SGHTA and CDR2 FQGNSA. Partial CDR3 DNA: TGTGCCAGCAGCTTAGTATTCCGGAATGAG. It is translated as CASSLVFRNE. The complete CDR3 protein is CASSLVFRNEQFF.

A note on this clone: The read halts 3 residues ahead of the CDR3 end, with the missing end drawn from the germline J gene. This rearrangement joins TRBV7-9 to TRBJ2-2, with D unresolved. Trimming cost V 3 bases and J 1 base, with 9 bases left between them. Looked up from germline, CDR1 is SEHNR and CDR2 is FQNEAQ (reference sequence). The CDR3 sequence is 15 residues long. The CDR3 reads CASSFWQVNTGELFF. Incomplete CDR3 DNA: TGTGCCAGCAGCTTTTGGCAGGTGAACACCGGGGAG. Variable domain in full (rest from reference TRBV7-9 and TRBJ2-2): DTGVSQNPRHKITKRGQNVTFRCDPISEHNRLYWYRQTLGQGPEFLTYFQNEAQLEKSRLLSDRFSAERPKGSFSTLEIQRTEQGDSAMYLCASSFWQVNTGELFFGEGSRLTVL.

By frequency in the sample, this clone is medium-sized. The CDR3 region is CASSGWGERNTEAFF. The CDR3 DNA, read in part, is TGCGCCAGCAGCGGTTGGGGCGAACGGAACACTGAA. The chain recombines TRBV5-1 with TRBJ1-1; possibly TRBD1 for D (5 bases). The DNA ends 3 residues before the CDR3 does, and the rest of the CDR3 is filled in from the germline J gene. In germline, CDR1 is SGHRS, CDR2 YFSETQ. Trimming removed 4 bases at V and 1 base at J, with 14 bases between. CDR3 length: 15 amino acids.

This clone has a count of ten or more. The read terminates 3 residues ahead of where the CDR3 ends, so the germline J gene completes it. This sequence joins TRBV28 and TRBJ2-7, with 9 nucleotides matching TRBD2. Per the germline V gene, CDR1 is MDHEN and CDR2 is SYDVKM. V dropped 7 bases and J dropped 3; count of bases not matched to a gene: 16. There are 17 residues in the CDR3. The CDR3 bases that were read are TGTGCCAGCACCCCTAGAATAACTAGCGGGTCTCTCTACGAG. It encodes CASTPRITSGSLYE. The full-length CDR3 reads as CASTPRITSGSLYEQYF.

This clone was seen repeatedly, ten times or more. The read ends 3 residues early relative to the CDR3; the germline J gene fills the gap. V gene TRBV20-1 combines with J gene TRBJ2-1; 9 positions agree with TRBD2. The CDR3 length is 16 residues. Germline loops: CDR1 DFQATT, CDR2 SNEGSKA (reference sequence). Trimming cost V 0 bases and J 0 bases; bases outside gene matches: 3. The sequenced part of the CDR3 DNA is TGCAGTGCTAGAGAGGGTAGCGGGAGCTCCTACAATGAG. This encodes CSAREGSGSSYNE. From start to end, the CDR3 is CSAREGSGSSYNEQFF.

Note on this clone: The read terminates 3 residues before the CDR3 end, so the remaining end is supplied by the germline J gene. The J gene is TRBJ2-1, the V gene TRBV6-2 or TRBV6-3; D is undetermined. Germline V gene lookup returns CDR1 MNHEY and CDR2 SVGEGT. CDR3 length equals 13 residues. V was pared by 4 bases and J by 5 bases, with 9 bases between. CDR3 amino acids: CASSLYRDNEQFF. Incomplete CDR3 DNA: TGTGCCAGCAGTTTATACCGGGACAATGAG.

A word on this clone: The sequenced fragment ends 3 residues before the CDR3 boundary, so the rest is inferred from the germline J gene. The chain links TRBV11-2 to TRBJ2-3; tentative D call: TRBD2 (5 bases). The CDR3 totals 13 residues. CDR1 and CDR2 (germline): SGHAT, FQNNGV. The ends were cut back, 4 bases at V and 4 bases at J, with 9 bases in the middle. Incomplete CDR3 DNA: TGTGCCAGCAGCTCTGATAGCGCAGATACG. Translated: CASSSDSADT. The full CDR3 reads CASSSDSADTQYF.

This clone was observed a few times. Here the CDR3 reads CASSPLLAGGPNEQFF. CDR3 DNA, as far as it was read: TGTGCCAGCAGCCCATTACTAGCGGGAGGGCCCAATGAG. This chain uses TRBV7-3 with TRBJ2-1; 13 bases map to TRBD2. The sequence runs out 3 residues before the end of the CDR3; the remainder is reconstructed from the germline J gene. The V segment lost 5 bases and the J segment 6 bases; nucleotides outside the gene matches: 7. The germline gives CDR1 SGHTA, CDR2 FQGTGA. The CDR3 is made up of 16 amino acids.

A remark on this clone: Read data end 3 residues before the CDR3 end; the end is taken from the germline J gene. The chain combines TRBV7-2 with TRBJ2-5; unclear D gene. The germline V and J ends were trimmed by 3 bases and 5 bases, with 7 bases remaining between them. The CDR3 covers 12 residues. Germline loops: CDR1 SGHTA, CDR2 FQGNSA. The CDR3 region is CASSLAQETQYF. The DNA read from the CDR3 is TGTGCCAGCAGCTTGGCTCAGGAGACC.

This clone was counted only a few times. The read ends 3 residues before the CDR3 terminus; that terminus is restored from the germline J gene. The chain employs TRBV11-2 and TRBJ2-2, with 9 bases fitting TRBD1. The CDR3 length is 15 residues. Germline V CDR1 and CDR2: SGHAT, FQNNGV. The ends lost 4 bases at V and 1 base at J; junction bases unmatched: 1. CDR3 bases read: TGTGCCAGCAGCTGGGACAGGGTGAACACCGGGGAG. It encodes CASSWDRVNTGE. The whole CDR3 reads CASSWDRVNTGELFF.

The sample holds many counts of this clone. The DNA ends 3 residues before the CDR3 does, and the rest of the CDR3 is filled in from the germline J gene. The chain carries TRBV12-5 and TRBJ2-1; 7 nucleotides agree with TRBD1. This CDR3 has 14 amino acids. V shed 0 bases, J shed 8 bases, and the junction held 4 bases outside the gene matches. Per the germline V gene, CDR1 is LGHNT and CDR2 is FRNRAP. CDR3 protein: CASGLVQGPDEQFF. The part of the CDR3 DNA that was read is TGTGCTAGTGGTTTGGTACAGGGGCCGGATGAG.

In this sample, this clone turned up many times. The read finishes 3 residues shy of the CDR3 end, and the germline J gene is used to complete it. The J gene is TRBJ1-5, the V gene TRBV18; 10 bases are a match to TRBD1. Losses at the gene ends were 2 bases for V and 7 bases for J; bases not matched to a gene: 2. Germline CDR1 is KGHSH and CDR2 is LQKENI. The CDR3 consists of 14 residues. The part of the CDR3 DNA that was read is TGTGCCAGCTCACCAGGACAGGGGGGACAGCCC. Amino acids: CASSPGQGGQP. The CDR3 as a whole reads CASSPGQGGQPQHF.

In its sample, this clone ranks as medium-sized. The read comes to an end 3 residues before the CDR3 does, leaving the germline J gene to fill in the end. The V call is TRBV5-4, the J call TRBJ2-1; 9 bases agree with TRBD1. The CDR3 covers 16 residues. With V trimmed by 2 bases and J by 4 bases, 7 bases remained unmatched. Germline CDR1 SGHNT, CDR2 YYREEE (reference sequence). CDR3 in amino acids: CASSLNTGTGYNEQFF. CDR3 DNA (partial): TGTGCCAGCAGCTTAAATACCGGGACAGGGTACAATGAG.

This clone was detected ten times or more. Read sequence stops 3 residues before the CDR3 end, and the germline J gene provides the missing end. This specimen includes other DNA sequences encoding the same CDR3. The chain combines TRBV18 with TRBJ2-7; D remains unclear. V lost 3 bases and J lost 5, with 5 bases in between. The CDR3 sequence is 11 residues long. Germline V CDR1 and CDR2: KGHSH, LQKENI. CDR3 DNA, as far as it was read: TGTGCCAGCTCACCTGCGGACGAG. Translating it yields CASSPADE. The full-length CDR3 reads as CASSPADEQYF. Supplemented by reference TRBV18 and TRBJ2-7, the full variable domain reads NAGVMQNPRHLVRRRGQEARLRCSPMKGHSHVYWYRQLPEEGLKFMVYLQKENIIDESGMPKERFSAEFPKEGPSILRIQQVVRGDSAAYFCASSPADEQYFGPGTRLTVT.

This clone showed up just a few times. The DNA ends 3 residues before the CDR3 does, and the rest of the CDR3 is filled in from the germline J gene. The chain joins TRBV2 to TRBJ2-3, with a weak D call TRBD1 (5 bases). The V and J ends lost 4 bases and 5 bases respectively, with 10 bases between them. Germline CDR1 reads SNHLY; CDR2 reads FYNNEI. This CDR3 spans 13 amino acids. The sequenced part of the CDR3 DNA is TGTGCCAGCAGTGTGCTAGGGGAAGATACG. It yields the protein CASSVLGEDT. The CDR3, in full, reads CASSVLGEDTQYF. The full variable domain, in which reference TRBV2 and TRBJ2-3 provide the parts outside the CDR3, is EPEVTQTPSHQVTQMGQEVILRCVPISNHLYFYWYRQILGQKVEFLVSFYNNEISEKSEIFDDQFSVERPDGSNFTLKIRSTKLEDSAMYFCASSVLGEDTQYFGPGTRLTVL.

Many counts were recorded for this clone. The read falls 3 residues short of the CDR3 end, and the missing part is taken from the germline J gene. The chain combines TRBV2 with TRBJ2-5; TRBD2 aligns across 7 bases. CDR1 and CDR2 from the germline V gene are SNHLY and FYNNEI. V trimming: 4 bases; J trimming: 2 bases; junction bases outside the gene matches: 4. This CDR3 has 14 residues. CDR3 amino acids: CASSVGLEQETQYF. The DNA read from the CDR3 is TGTGCCAGCAGTGTAGGACTAGAGCAAGAGACC.

This clone was detected ten times or more. Read data end 3 residues before the CDR3 end; the end is taken from the germline J gene. The chain has TRBV5-1 and TRBJ1-2, with 9 bases aligning to TRBD1. Germline-derived CDR1 and CDR2 are SGHRS and YFSETQ. This CDR3 region has 14 residues. Trimming cost V 4 bases and J 5 bases; bases outside gene matches: 6. The CDR3 loop reads CASSRKQGAYGYTF. The CDR3 DNA, read in part, is TGCGCCAGCAGCCGCAAACAGGGGGCATATGGC.

As concerns this clone: A read error is likely here: a far larger clone is one base away. The read ends 3 residues early relative to the CDR3; the germline J gene fills the gap. The V gene is TRBV19, the J gene TRBJ2-4; no reliable D call. From germline, CDR1 is LNHDA and CDR2 SQIVND (reference sequence). Trimming stripped 3 bases from V and 1 base from J, with 16 bases between. The CDR3 runs to 17 residues. CDR3 in amino acids: CASSIAGYGVAKNIQYF. CDR3 DNA, as far as it was read: TGTGCCAGTAGTATCGCCGGGTATGGAGTGGCCAAAAACATT.

This clone has ten or more counts. The CDR3 goes on 3 residues after the read ends, and that part is filled in from the germline J gene. The chain combines TRBV11-2 with TRBJ2-7, with 10 bases aligning to TRBD2. Germline assignment: CDR1 SGHAT and CDR2 FQNNGV. CDR3 length: 15 amino acids. V lost 1 base, J lost 4 bases, and 4 bases stayed unmatched. CDR3 DNA, as far as it was read: TGTGCCAGCAGCTTAGTCGGGACTAGCGAGTACGAG. Protein product: CASSLVGTSEYE. The entire CDR3 protein reads CASSLVGTSEYEQYF. The full variable domain, with the rest looked up from reference TRBV11-2 and TRBJ2-7, is EAGVAQSPRYKIIEKRQSVAFWCNPISGHATLYWYQQILGQGPKLLIQFQNNGVVDDSQLPKDRFSAERLKGVDSTLKIQPAKLEDSAVYLCASSLVGTSEYEQYFGPGTRLTVT.